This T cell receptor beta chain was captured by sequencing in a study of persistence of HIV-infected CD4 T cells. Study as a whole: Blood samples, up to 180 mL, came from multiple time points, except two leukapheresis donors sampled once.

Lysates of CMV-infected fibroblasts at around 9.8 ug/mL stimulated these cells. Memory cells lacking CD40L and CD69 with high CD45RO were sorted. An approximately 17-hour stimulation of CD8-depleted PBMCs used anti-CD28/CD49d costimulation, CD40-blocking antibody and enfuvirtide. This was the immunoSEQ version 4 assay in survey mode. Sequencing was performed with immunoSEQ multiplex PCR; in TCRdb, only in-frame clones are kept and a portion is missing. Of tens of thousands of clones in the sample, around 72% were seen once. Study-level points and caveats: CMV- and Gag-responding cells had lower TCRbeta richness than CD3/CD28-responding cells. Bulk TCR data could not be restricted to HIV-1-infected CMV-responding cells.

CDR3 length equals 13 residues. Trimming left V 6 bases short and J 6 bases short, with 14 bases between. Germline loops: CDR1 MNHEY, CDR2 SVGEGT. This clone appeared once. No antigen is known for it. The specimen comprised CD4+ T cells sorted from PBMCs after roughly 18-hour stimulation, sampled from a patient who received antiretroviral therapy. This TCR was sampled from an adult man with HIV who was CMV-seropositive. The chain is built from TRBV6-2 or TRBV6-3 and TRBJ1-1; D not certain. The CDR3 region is CASSSRVMSEAFF. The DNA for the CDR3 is TGTGCCAGCAGCTCTAGGGTCATGTCTGAAGCTTTCTTT.